Sequencing of this T cell receptor (beta chain) was carried out in a study of cytomegalovirus exposure and HLA in healthy donors. Findings of the study overall: In a later analysis, parvovirus B19, influenza, CMV and Epstein-Barr virus appeared linked to several top co-occurrence clusters.

The V segment lost 5 bases and the J segment 6 bases; nucleotides outside the gene matches: 5. CDR1 and CDR2 from the germline V gene are MNHEY and SVGAGI. The CDR3 runs 14 residues. Both 60 Vbeta primers and 13 Jbeta primers went into the PCR. As originally analysed: Later, an analysis found 80 million or so unique TCR beta chains, and about 10 million of these were shared. Generated by immunoSEQ multiplex PCR, the TCRdb table keeps only in-frame clones and is missing some. That table gives V, J and clone size, and the DNA gave D and trimming. The table lists some 56,000 clones, about 83% of them singletons, with approximately 1.5% in the top ten. Concerning this clone itself: The antigen is undetermined.

This sequence was found in a human donor in good health. Sequencing was performed on PBMCs. J is TRBJ1-2 and V is TRBV6-5; 11 bases map to TRBD1. CDR3 nucleotides: TGTGCCAGCAGTCCTTCGGGACAGGGGGATGGCTACACCTTC. The encoded protein is CASSPSGQGDGYTF.